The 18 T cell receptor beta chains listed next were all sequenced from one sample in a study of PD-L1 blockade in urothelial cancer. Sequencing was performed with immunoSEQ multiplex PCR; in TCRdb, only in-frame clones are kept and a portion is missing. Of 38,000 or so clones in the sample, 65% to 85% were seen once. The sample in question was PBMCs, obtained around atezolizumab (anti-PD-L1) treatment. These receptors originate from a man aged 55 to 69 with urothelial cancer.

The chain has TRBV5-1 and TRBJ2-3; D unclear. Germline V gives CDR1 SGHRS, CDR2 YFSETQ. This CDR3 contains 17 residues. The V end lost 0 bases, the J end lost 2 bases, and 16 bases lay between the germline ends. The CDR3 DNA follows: TGCGCCAGCAGCTTGGGGGTATCGCGAGCGACCACAGATACGCAGTATTTT. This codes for CASSLGVSRATTDTQYF.

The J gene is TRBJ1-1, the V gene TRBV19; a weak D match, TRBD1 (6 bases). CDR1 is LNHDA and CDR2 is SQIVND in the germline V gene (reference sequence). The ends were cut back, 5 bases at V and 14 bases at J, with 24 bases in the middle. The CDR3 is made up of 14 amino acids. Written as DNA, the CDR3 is TGTGCCAGTAGTCGACAGGACCCATTGCCCCACGGCTTCTTT. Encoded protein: CASSRQDPLPHGFF.

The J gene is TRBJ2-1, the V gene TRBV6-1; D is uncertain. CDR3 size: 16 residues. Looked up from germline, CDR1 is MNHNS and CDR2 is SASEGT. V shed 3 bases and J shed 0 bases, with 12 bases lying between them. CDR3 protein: CASSDIPGSSYNEQFF. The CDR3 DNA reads TGTGCCAGCAGTGACATCCCCGGTAGCTCCTACAATGAGCAGTTCTTC.

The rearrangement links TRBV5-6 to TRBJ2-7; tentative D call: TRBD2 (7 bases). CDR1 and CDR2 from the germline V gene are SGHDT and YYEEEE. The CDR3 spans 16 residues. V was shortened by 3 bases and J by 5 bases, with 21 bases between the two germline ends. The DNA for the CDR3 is TGTGCCAGCAGCTACCCTAAGGGGGGGCGGCAGAACGAGCAGTACTTC. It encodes CASSYPKGGRQNEQYF.

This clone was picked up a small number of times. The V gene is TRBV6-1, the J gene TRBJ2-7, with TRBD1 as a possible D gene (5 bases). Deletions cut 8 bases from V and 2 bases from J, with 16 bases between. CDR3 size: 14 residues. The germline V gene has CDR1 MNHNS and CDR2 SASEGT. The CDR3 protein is CASALSGITYEQYF. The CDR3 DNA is TGTGCCAGCGCGTTGTCAGGGATCACCTACGAGCAGTACTTC.

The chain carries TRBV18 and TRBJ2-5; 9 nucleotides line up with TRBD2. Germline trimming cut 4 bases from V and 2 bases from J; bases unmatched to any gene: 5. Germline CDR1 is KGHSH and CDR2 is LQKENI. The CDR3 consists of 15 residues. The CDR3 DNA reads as TGTGCCAGCTCACAGTTAGCGGGGGAGCAAGAGACCCAGTACTTC. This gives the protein CASSQLAGEQETQYF.

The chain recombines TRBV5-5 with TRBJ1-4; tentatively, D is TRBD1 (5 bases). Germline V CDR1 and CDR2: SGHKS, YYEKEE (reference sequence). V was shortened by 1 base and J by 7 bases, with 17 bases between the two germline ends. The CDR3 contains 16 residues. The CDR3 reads CASSLTKGSVTEKLFF. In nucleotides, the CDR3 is TGTGCCAGCAGCTTGACTAAGGGGTCGGTGACTGAAAAACTGTTTTTT.

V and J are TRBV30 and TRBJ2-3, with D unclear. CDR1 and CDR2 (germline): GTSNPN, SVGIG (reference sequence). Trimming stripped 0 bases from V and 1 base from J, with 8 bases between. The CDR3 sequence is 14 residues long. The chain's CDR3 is CAWSVIAGTDTQYF. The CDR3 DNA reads TGTGCCTGGAGTGTAATCGCGGGCACAGATACGCAGTATTTT.

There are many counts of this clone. The CDR3 region has the DNA TGTGCCAGTAGTTATGCCGGGACACACAAAACGGGGGGCTACACCTTC. This gives the protein CASSYAGTHKTGGYTF. The genes are TRBV19 and TRBJ1-2; a weak D match, TRBD1 (6 bases). CDR3 size: 16 residues. Germline V gene lookup returns CDR1 LNHDA and CDR2 SQIVND (reference sequence). The V gene lost 5 bases and the J gene lost 8 bases, with 24 bases spanning the gap.

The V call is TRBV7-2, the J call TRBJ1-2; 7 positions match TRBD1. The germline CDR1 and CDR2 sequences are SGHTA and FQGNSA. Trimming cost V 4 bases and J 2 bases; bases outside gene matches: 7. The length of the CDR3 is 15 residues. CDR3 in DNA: TGTGCCAGCAGCTCCTCAGGGGGGTGGAACTATGGCTACACCTTC. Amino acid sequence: CASSSSGGWNYGYTF.

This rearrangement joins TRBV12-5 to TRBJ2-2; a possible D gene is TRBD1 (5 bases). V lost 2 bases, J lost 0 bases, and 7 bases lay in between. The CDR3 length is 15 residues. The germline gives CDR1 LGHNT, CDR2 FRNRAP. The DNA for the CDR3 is TGTGCTAGTGGTTTGTCAGGGACGAACACCGGGGAGCTGTTTTTT. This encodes CASGLSGTNTGELFF.

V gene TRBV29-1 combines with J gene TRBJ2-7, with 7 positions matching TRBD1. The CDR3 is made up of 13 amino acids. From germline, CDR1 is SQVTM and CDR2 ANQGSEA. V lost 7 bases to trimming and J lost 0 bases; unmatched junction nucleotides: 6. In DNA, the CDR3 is TGCAGCGCTGGACAGGCCAGCTCCTACGAGCAGTACTTC. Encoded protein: CSAGQASSYEQYF.

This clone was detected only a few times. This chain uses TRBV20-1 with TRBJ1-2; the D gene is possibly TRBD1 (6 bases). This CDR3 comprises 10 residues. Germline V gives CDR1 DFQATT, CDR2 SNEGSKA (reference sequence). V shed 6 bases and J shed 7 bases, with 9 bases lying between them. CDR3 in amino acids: CSAPQGGYTF. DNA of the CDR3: TGCAGTGCGCCACAGGGTGGCTACACCTTC.

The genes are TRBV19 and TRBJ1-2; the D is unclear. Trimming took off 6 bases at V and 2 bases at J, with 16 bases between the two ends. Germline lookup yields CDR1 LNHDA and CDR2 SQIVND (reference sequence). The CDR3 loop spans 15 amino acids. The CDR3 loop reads CASSKGGQGNYGYTF. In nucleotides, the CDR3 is TGTGCCAGTAGCAAAGGAGGGCAAGGGAACTATGGCTACACCTTC.

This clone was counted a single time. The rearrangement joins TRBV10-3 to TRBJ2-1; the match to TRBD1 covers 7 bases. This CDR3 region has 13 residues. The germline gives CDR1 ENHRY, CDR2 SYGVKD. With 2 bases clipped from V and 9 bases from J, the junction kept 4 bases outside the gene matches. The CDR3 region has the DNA TGTGCCATCAGTGAGACAGGGGTTACTGAGCAGTTCTTC. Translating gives CAISETGVTEQFF.

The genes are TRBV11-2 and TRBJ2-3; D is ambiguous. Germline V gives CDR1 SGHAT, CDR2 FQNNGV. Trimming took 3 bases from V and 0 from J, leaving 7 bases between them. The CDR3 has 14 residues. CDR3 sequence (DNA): TGTGCCAGCAGCTTCGCGGCCAGCACAGATACGCAGTATTTT. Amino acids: CASSFAASTDTQYF.

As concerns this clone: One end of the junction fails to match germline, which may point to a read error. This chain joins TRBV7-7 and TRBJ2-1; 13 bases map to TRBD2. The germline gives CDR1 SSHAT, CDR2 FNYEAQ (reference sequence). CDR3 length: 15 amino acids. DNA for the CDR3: TGTGCTAGCAGCTCCGGGACTAGCGGGACCAATGAGCAGTTCTTC. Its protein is CASSSGTSGTNEQFF. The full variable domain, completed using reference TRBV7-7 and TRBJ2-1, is GAGVSQSPRYKVTKRGQDVTLRCDPISSHATLYWYQQALGQGPEFLTYFNYEAQPDKSGLPSDRFSAERPEGSISTLTIQRTEQRDSAMYRCASSSGTSGTNEQFFGPGTRLTVL.

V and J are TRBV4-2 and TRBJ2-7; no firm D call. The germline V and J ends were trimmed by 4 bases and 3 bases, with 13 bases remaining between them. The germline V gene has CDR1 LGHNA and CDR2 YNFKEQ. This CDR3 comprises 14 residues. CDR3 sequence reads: CASSLRGSIYEQYF. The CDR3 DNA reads TGTGCCAGCAGCCTGAGAGGAAGTATCTACGAGCAGTACTTC.